The next 13 T cell receptor beta chains were all read from a single sample in a study of CD8 T cells in Susac syndrome. Random hexamers were used to reverse transcribe roughly 0.45 to 1 ug of RNA. TCRdb called the immunoSEQ multiplex PCR reads again in MiXCR, with one record for every CDR3 protein. The table records roughly 150,000 distinct CDR3 sequences, roughly 94% of them present only once. What was sequenced was CD4+ T cells from PBMCs. The source is a human donor with multiple sclerosis.

The chain uses TRBV24-1 and TRBJ2-2, with a weak D call TRBD1 (6 bases). Germline V gene data show CDR1 as KGHDR and CDR2 as SFDVKD. This CDR3 is built from 18 residues. Trimming removed 1 base at V and 0 bases at J, with 14 bases between. This CDR3 is CATSDLVVGTTNTGELFF. The CDR3 DNA reads TGTGCCACCAGTGATTTAGTTGTCGGGACAACGAACACCGGGGAGCTGTTTTTT.

The chain links TRBV4-2 to TRBJ1-1, with D tentatively TRBD1 (5 bases). Germline values: CDR1 LGHNA, CDR2 YNFKEQ. CDR3 length: 15 residues. V lost 1 base and J lost 10, with 19 bases in between. In nucleotides, the CDR3 is TGTGCCAGCAGCCAAGTAAAGGGGAGGGTTTCTAGAGCTTTCTTT. The encoded protein is CASSQVKGRVSRAFF.

The V and J genes are TRBV14 and TRBJ1-5; a possible D gene is TRBD1 (5 bases). CDR1 and CDR2 (germline): SGHDN, FVKESK. This CDR3 is built from 16 residues. Between the trimmed V and J ends, which lost 3 bases and 2 bases, there was a span of 14 bases. The CDR3 loop is CASSQSQASGNQPQHF. The CDR3 nucleotides are TGTGCCAGCAGCCAGTCACAGGCTTCGGGCAATCAGCCCCAGCATTTT.

V and J are TRBV30 and TRBJ1-5; a possible D gene is TRBD1 (6 bases). Germline V gives CDR1 GTSNPN, CDR2 SVGIG (reference sequence). V was pared by 4 bases and J by 7 bases, with 14 bases between. CDR3 length: 13 residues. This chain's CDR3 is CAWTTDSSQPQHF. CDR3 in DNA: TGTGCCTGGACCACGGACAGCTCACAGCCCCAGCATTTT. The full variable domain, completed using reference TRBV30 and TRBJ1-5, is SQTIHQWPATLVQPVGSPLSLECTVEGTSNPNLYWYRQAAGRGLQLLFYSVGIGQISSEVPQNLSASRPQDRQFILSSKKLLLSDSGFYLCAWTTDSSQPQHFGDGTRLSIL.

The chain employs TRBV15 and TRBJ2-7, with D tentatively TRBD2 (5 bases). V gave up 8 bases and J gave up 4 bases, with 18 bases separating them. Looked up from germline, CDR1 is LNHNV and CDR2 is YYDKDF (reference sequence). The length of the CDR3 is 14 residues. CDR3 DNA: TGTGCCACCTCACCATTGGCCAGCGGTTACGAGCAGTACTTC. Translated, it gives CATSPLASGYEQYF.

V is TRBV6-2 or TRBV6-3 and J is TRBJ2-2; TRBD2 matches at 9 bases. CDR3 length: 16 residues. The germline CDR1 and CDR2 sequences are MNHEY and SVGEGT. V lost 2 bases and J lost 7; bases outside the gene matches: 8. CDR3 in amino acids: CASSYGRGRAGGELFF. The CDR3 coding sequence is TGTGCCAGCAGTTACGGGCGCGGGAGGGCCGGCGGGGAGCTGTTTTTT.

The chain joins TRBV12-3 or TRBV12-4 to TRBJ1-5; D uncertain. Trimming shortened V by 3 bases and J by 7 bases, and 13 bases separated the two germline ends. CDR3 length equals 14 residues. For the CDR3, the DNA is TGTGCCAGCAGTTTTTCTGGACCCTCCCAGCCCCAGCATTTT. Translating gives CASSFSGPSQPQHF.

The rearrangement joins TRBV2 to TRBJ2-6, with D uncertain. Between the trimmed V and J ends, which lost 8 bases and 0 bases, there was a span of 8 bases. Looked up from germline, CDR1 is SNHLY and CDR2 is FYNNEI. This CDR3 is 14 amino acids long. The chain's CDR3 is CASGSFSGANVLTF. The CDR3 coding sequence is TGTGCCAGCGGCTCTTTCTCTGGGGCCAACGTCCTGACTTTC.

The V call is TRBV24-1, the J call TRBJ2-3; maybe TRBD2 (5 bases). The V gene lost 3 bases and the J gene lost 1 base, with 10 bases spanning the gap. Germline V gene data show CDR1 as KGHDR and CDR2 as SFDVKD. CDR3 size: 15 residues. The CDR3 coding sequence is TGTGCCACCAGTGATGGAGGAATAGGCACAGATACGCAGTATTTT. This translates into CATSDGGIGTDTQYF.

This chain connects TRBV27 to TRBJ2-7; D might be TRBD1 or TRBD2, each matching 5 bases. The CDR3 runs to 15 residues. V shed 2 bases and J shed 3 bases, with 14 bases lying between them. Germline CDR1 reads MNHEY; CDR2 reads SMNVEV (reference sequence). This CDR3 reads CASSLQPGPLYEQYF. The CDR3 coding sequence is TGTGCCAGCAGTTTACAACCGGGACCACTCTACGAGCAGTACTTC.

This clonotype came up a few times. The chain recombines TRBV18 with TRBJ2-7; D might be TRBD1 or TRBD2, each matching 5 bases. The CDR3 has 14 residues. V was shortened by 8 bases and J by 1 base, with 15 bases between the two germline ends. Germline V lookup: CDR1 KGHSH, CDR2 LQKENI. CDR3 loop: CASSSGTGSYEQYF. DNA of the CDR3: TGTGCCAGCAGTTCCGGGACCGGGTCCTACGAGCAGTACTTC.

V gene TRBV11-2 combines with J gene TRBJ2-5, with D possibly TRBD2 on 6 matching bases. The CDR3 length is 14 residues. V dropped 1 base and J dropped 9 bases, with 15 bases sitting between them. Per the germline V gene, CDR1 is SGHAT and CDR2 is FQNNGV. The DNA of the CDR3 is TGTGCCAGCAGCTTAGTGGTGGGAGGATGGGCCCAGTACTTC. Translation: CASSLVVGGWAQYF.

CDR3 residues: CSVSKTGQAEAFF. DNA of the CDR3: TGCAGCGTTTCGAAAACAGGCCAAGCTGAAGCTTTCTTT. The chain combines TRBV29-1 with TRBJ1-1; TRBD1 is a possible D gene (5 bases). V was trimmed by 5 bases and J by 6 bases, leaving 16 bases between them. Germline CDR1 is SQVTM and CDR2 is ANQGSEA. This CDR3 contains 13 residues.